This entry features one TCR beta chain sequence. The antigen is unknown. This sample is drawn from a study of Ad26.COV2.S vaccination and SARS-CoV-2 variants. General study results and limits: Quantification of TCR breadth and depth may have yielded underestimates of total T cell responses. Reported post-vaccination CD8+ and CD4+ T cell responses to spike showed substantial breadth. Recipients of either vaccine or placebo displayed similar breadth of non-spike TCRs.

Clones were read by immunoSEQ multiplex PCR, and TCRdb kept only the in-frame ones, dropping some. Altogether roughly 140,000 clones are present, about nine tenths being singletons, with the ten largest covering 4% to 6%. This sequence was found in a human donor who had recovered from COVID-19. The starting material was peripheral blood, obtained after recovery from COVID-19.

The CDR3 loop reads CAWTIGDTQYF. Here the CDR3 DNA reads TGTGCCTGGACCATCGGGGATACGCAGTATTTT. The gene calls are TRBV30 and TRBJ2-3; D gene unclear. CDR3 length: 11 residues. Germline CDR1 and CDR2: GTSNPN and SVGIG (reference sequence). The V end lost 4 bases, the J end lost 6 bases, and 8 bases lay between the germline ends.